Presented here are 23 T cell receptor beta chains from one specimen sequenced in a study of control samples from healthy donors and cancer patients. Here immunoSEQ multiplex PCR was the method, and the copy in TCRdb shows in-frame clones only, minus some. The sample includes around 75,000 clones, 80% to 95% of them seen just once. Sequencing input: blood. The receptors originated from a woman aged 55-70 years in good health.

The chain couples TRBV28 to TRBJ2-2; 8 bases line up with TRBD1. CDR1 MDHEN and CDR2 SYDVKM come from the germline V gene. CDR3 length equals 15 residues. Losses at the gene ends were 6 bases for V and 4 bases for J; bases not matched to a gene: 7. The CDR3 nucleotides are TGTGCCAGCAGCCGCAGGGGGCGCATCACCGGGGAGCTGTTTTTT. Encoded protein: CASSRRGRITGELFF.

The V call is TRBV10-3, the J call TRBJ2-3; maybe TRBD2 (6 bases). The CDR3 runs to 13 residues. CDR1 and CDR2 from the germline V gene are ENHRY and SYGVKD. Trimming took off 4 bases at V and 3 bases at J, with 8 bases between the two ends. CDR3 DNA: TGTGCCATCAGTGTAGGGACTACAGATACGCAGTATTTT. Its translation is CAISVGTTDTQYF.

This clone was counted a single time. This chain joins TRBV6-6 and TRBJ2-2, with 15 bases aligning to TRBD2. CDR3 length: 17 residues. The V segment lost 5 bases and the J segment 2 bases; nucleotides outside the gene matches: 3. CDR1 and CDR2 (germline): MNHNY, SVGAGI (reference sequence). The CDR3 here is CASSRTSGRVNTGELFF. CDR3 DNA: TGTGCCAGCAGTCGGACTAGCGGGAGGGTCAACACCGGGGAGCTGTTTTTT.

The V gene is TRBV5-1, the J gene TRBJ1-3; 9 bases are shared with TRBD1. The junction had 10 bases not matched to a gene; V was cut back by 4 bases and J by 2 bases. This CDR3 spans 17 amino acids. Germline CDR1 and CDR2: SGHRS and YFSETQ. CDR3 bases: TGCGCCAGCAGCCCGGACAGGGGAACATCAGCTGGAAACACCATATATTTT. Protein product: CASSPDRGTSAGNTIYF.

This clone was seen just once. The chain's CDR3 is CASSQELAGSYEQYF. CDR3 in DNA: TGTGCCAGCAGCCAAGAGCTAGCGGGGTCCTACGAGCAGTACTTC. This chain uses TRBV4-2 with TRBJ2-7, with TRBD2 matching over 9 bases. CDR1 and CDR2 (germline): LGHNA, YNFKEQ. Trimming cost V 0 bases and J 1 base; bases outside gene matches: 1. This CDR3 contains 15 residues.

This chain joins TRBV2 and TRBJ2-7; a possible D gene is TRBD1 (6 bases). Trimming took 6 bases from V and 2 from J, leaving 14 bases between them. The CDR3 consists of 14 residues. From germline, CDR1 is SNHLY and CDR2 FYNNEI. The CDR3 protein is CASSARTATYEQYF. DNA of the CDR3: TGTGCCAGCAGCGCCCGGACAGCGACCTACGAGCAGTACTTC.

V gene TRBV24-1 combines with J gene TRBJ2-7; 7 positions agree with TRBD2. The junction had 3 bases not matched to a gene; V was cut back by 5 bases and J by 0 bases. The CDR3 runs to 14 residues. The germline V gene has CDR1 KGHDR and CDR2 SFDVKD. DNA of the CDR3: TGTGCCACCAGTGGCGGGAGAGGCTCCTACGAGCAGTACTTC. This translates into CATSGGRGSYEQYF.

This chain links TRBV19 with TRBJ2-5, with 12 bases lining up with TRBD2. The CDR3 totals 15 residues. V shed 5 bases and J 3 bases; nucleotides not matched to a gene: 4. CDR1 is LNHDA, CDR2 SQIVND, per germline (reference sequence). The CDR3 protein is CASSPRTSGKETQYF. Here the CDR3 DNA reads TGTGCCAGTAGTCCTCGGACTAGCGGGAAAGAGACCCAGTACTTC. The full variable domain, completed using reference TRBV19 and TRBJ2-5, is DGGITQSPKYLFRKEGQNVTLSCEQNLNHDAMYWYRQDPGQGLRLIYYSQIVNDFQKGDIAEGYSVSREKKESFPLTVTSAQKNPTAFYLCASSPRTSGKETQYFGPGTRLLVL.

The chain uses TRBV5-4 and TRBJ2-7; D is perhaps TRBD1 (5 bases). This CDR3 is built from 12 residues. Germline CDR1 is SGHNT and CDR2 is YYREEE (reference sequence). Deletions cut 0 bases from V and 4 bases from J, with 5 bases between. CDR3 residues: CASSLEGYEQYF. CDR3 nucleotide sequence: TGTGCCAGCAGCTTGGAGGGGTACGAGCAGTACTTC. Full variable domain (rest looked up from reference TRBV5-4 and TRBJ2-7): ETGVTQSPTHLIKTRGQQVTLRCSSQSGHNTVSWYQQALGQGPQFIFQYYREEENGRGNFPPRFSGLQFPNYSSELNVNALELDDSALYLCASSLEGYEQYFGPGTRLTVT.

The chain combines TRBV6-4 with TRBJ2-1; 8 nucleotides line up with TRBD2. The CDR3 sequence is 15 residues long. V was pared by 0 bases and J by 6 bases, with 4 bases of the junction left unmatched. Germline loops: CDR1 MRHNA, CDR2 SNTAGT. DNA of the CDR3: TGTGCCAGCAGTGACTCCTGGCTAGCGGGCAATGAGCAGTTCTTC. Its protein product is CASSDSWLAGNEQFF.

This rearrangement joins TRBV9 to TRBJ2-7; D call uncertain. Germline CDR1 is SGDLS and CDR2 is YYNGEE. V shed 4 bases and J shed 3 bases, with 11 bases lying between them. The CDR3 is made up of 13 amino acids. This CDR3 is CASSSGLDYEQYF. CDR3 in DNA: TGTGCCAGCAGCTCGGGTCTAGACTACGAGCAGTACTTC.

The chain joins TRBV4-2 to TRBJ1-2, with D possibly matching TRBD1 (6 bases). Trimming removed 1 base at V and 0 bases at J, with 15 bases between. The germline gives CDR1 LGHNA, CDR2 YNFKEQ. The CDR3 contains 17 residues. The CDR3 reads CASSQGVGGVANYGYTF. The CDR3 region has the DNA TGTGCCAGCAGCCAAGGGGTAGGGGGGGTCGCTAACTATGGCTACACCTTC.

This sequence joins TRBV7-3 and TRBJ1-1; tentatively, D is TRBD1 (6 bases). The length of the CDR3 is 15 residues. Germline V gene sequence: CDR1 SGHTA, CDR2 FQGTGA. Trimming cost V 5 bases and J 8 bases, with 21 bases left between them. CDR3 amino acids: CASSPSGGSGTEAFF. The DNA of the CDR3 is TGTGCCAGCAGCCCGTCGGGGGGATCAGGGACAGAAGCTTTCTTT.

This clone has a single count. V usage is TRBV28 and J usage is TRBJ2-1; 13 positions match TRBD2. This CDR3 comprises 15 residues. Per the germline V gene, CDR1 is MDHEN and CDR2 is SYDVKM. The ends lost 5 bases at V and 3 bases at J; junction bases unmatched: 1. The CDR3 DNA follows: TGTGCCAGCAGTCGACTAGCGGGAGGCTACAATGAGCAGTTCTTC. Its protein is CASSRLAGGYNEQFF.

The chain is built from TRBV2 and TRBJ1-1; D is possibly TRBD1 (6 bases). The CDR3 loop spans 15 amino acids. With 5 bases removed from V and 4 bases from J, the gap between germline ends came to 17 bases. Germline V gene data show CDR1 as SNHLY and CDR2 as FYNNEI. CDR3: CASSLQGQGSTEAFF. The DNA for the CDR3 is TGTGCCAGCAGTCTCCAGGGGCAGGGGAGCACTGAAGCTTTCTTT.

The J gene is TRBJ2-4, the V gene TRBV7-2; D perhaps matches TRBD1 (6 bases). The CDR3 has 17 residues. Between the trimmed V and J ends, which lost 1 base and 0 bases, there was a span of 13 bases. Germline loops: CDR1 SGHTA, CDR2 FQGNSA. CDR3 coding DNA: TGTGCCAGCAGCTTAGTAGGGACAACCCTAGCCAAAAACATTCAGTACTTC. Encoded protein: CASSLVGTTLAKNIQYF.

The chain employs TRBV24-1 and TRBJ2-7, with TRBD1 matching 9 bases. Germline loops: CDR1 KGHDR, CDR2 SFDVKD. The CDR3 totals 15 residues. With V trimmed by 5 bases and J by 2 bases, 6 bases remained unmatched. CDR3 protein: CATSGRGQGTYEQYF. As DNA, the CDR3 is TGTGCCACCAGTGGCCGGGGACAGGGTACCTACGAGCAGTACTTC.

The gene calls are TRBV6-6 and TRBJ2-7; D is tentatively TRBD1 or TRBD2 (6 bases each). This CDR3 contains 17 residues. Germline V gene sequence: CDR1 MNHNY, CDR2 SVGAGI (reference sequence). V lost 5 bases and J 2 bases, leaving 22 bases between the germline ends. The CDR3, as DNA: TGTGCCAGCAGTCGGCCCTCGGGGGCGGCGAGGACCTACGAGCAGTACTTC. Translation gives CASSRPSGAARTYEQYF.

The count of this clone is one. The chain uses TRBV7-2 and TRBJ2-7, with 8 bases identical to TRBD1. J lost 3 bases, V lost 5 bases, and 9 bases had no gene match. Germline V gives CDR1 SGHTA, CDR2 FQGNSA. The CDR3 contains 15 residues. CDR3 nucleotides: TGTGCCAGCAGCCTGGGGCAGGGGGCTTTCTACGAGCAGTACTTC. Protein product: CASSLGQGAFYEQYF.

The chain joins TRBV6-5 to TRBJ2-7, with 9 bases aligning to TRBD1. The CDR3 covers 15 residues. CDR1 and CDR2 from the germline V gene are MNHEY and SVGAGI. The V gene end was trimmed by 7 bases and the J gene end by 5 bases; junction bases not matched to a gene: 12. The CDR3 nucleotides are TGTGCCAGCAATACCTTAGGGACAGGGTTCCACGAGCAGTACTTC. Translation gives CASNTLGTGFHEQYF.

The sample holds a few counts of this clone. The genes are TRBV19 and TRBJ1-1; D is undetermined. The CDR3 sequence is 14 residues long. Trimming took off 6 bases at V and 2 bases at J, with 13 bases between the two ends. Per the germline V gene, CDR1 is LNHDA and CDR2 is SQIVND (reference sequence). The DNA for the CDR3 is TGTGCCAGTAGCCAAGACGGTATAAACACTGAAGCTTTCTTT. It yields the protein CASSQDGINTEAFF.

The rearrangement links TRBV9 to TRBJ1-6, with D unclear. From germline, CDR1 is SGDLS and CDR2 YYNGEE. V was cut by 5 bases and J by 7 bases, with 16 bases left in between. This CDR3 comprises 15 residues. CDR3 sequence (DNA): TGTGCCAGCAGGCCCATGGTAAGGTGGAATTCACCCCTCCACTTT. Translation gives CASRPMVRWNSPLHF.

The CDR3 region has the DNA TGTGCCAGCAGCTGGGCACTATCAGATACGCAGTATTTT. This encodes CASSWALSDTQYF. The chain carries TRBV5-6 and TRBJ2-3; no clear D gene. Germline V lookup: CDR1 SGHDT, CDR2 YYEEEE. This CDR3 is built from 13 residues. Trimming left V 3 bases short and J 4 bases short, with 9 bases between.